This TCR beta chain was retrieved from a study of cytomegalovirus exposure and HLA in healthy donors. CDR3 size: 14 residues. Trimming took 1 base from V and 1 from J, leaving 7 bases between them. CDR1 and CDR2 (germline): LNHDA, SQIVND (reference sequence). Vbeta (60) and Jbeta (13) primers were used in the PCR. Using immunoSEQ multiplex PCR, the repertoire was profiled, and TCRdb retains in-frame clones only, with some absent. The sample includes tens of thousands of clones. The TCR sequence derives from a woman in her 30s in good health and CMV-seronegative. The genes are TRBV19 and TRBJ1-1; the D is unclear. Sample: PBMCs. CDR3 nucleotide sequence: TGTGCCAGTAGTATAGGGGCGGGGAACACTGAAGCTTTCTTT. Encoded protein: CASSIGAGNTEAFF.